Listed here is a single T cell receptor (beta chain). Its antigen remains unidentified. Sequenced by immunoSEQ multiplex PCR; TCRdb stores in-frame clones only, minus some. There are around 28,000 clones in the sample; approximately 85% occur only once, and approximately 29% lies in the top ten. These data come from a study of lymphopenia after photon versus proton radiotherapy. Overall study findings and caveats: Only patients who died were analyzed for survival; proton advantage is unproven. Photon-treated patients lost naive T cells and TCR diversity; proton-treated stayed stable.

The CDR3 sequence is 13 residues long. Germline V CDR1 and CDR2: SGHTA, FQGTGA. V was cut by 5 bases and J by 6 bases, with 12 bases left in between. The gene calls are TRBV7-3 and TRBJ2-3, with D maybe TRBD1 (6 bases). Sequences were derived from peripheral blood, sampled from a patient treated with photon-based radiotherapy. The receptor was derived from a man aged 45-65 years with gastric cancer. CDR3 in DNA: TGTGCCAGCAGCCCACAGGGTGGTGATACGCAGTATTTT. Its protein is CASSPQGGDTQYF.